Following are 22 T cell receptor beta chains from one sample sequenced in a study of blood T cells in healthy people across ages. A second PCR, run for about 7 to 11 cycles, used a sample-barcoded 5' primer plus a J-beta primer mix. In TCRdb, the 5' RACE reads were re-called with MiXCR into one record per CDR3 protein. The table has 800,000 or so distinct CDR3 sequences, about 42% seen once. Sample: blood. Receptors originate from an elderly man in good health.

V gene TRBV19 combines with J gene TRBJ2-1; D might be TRBD2 (5 bases). CDR1 LNHDA and CDR2 SQIVND come from the germline V gene (reference sequence). Between the trimmed V and J ends, which lost 5 bases and 3 bases, there was a span of 14 bases. This CDR3 has 15 amino acids. The CDR3 loop is CASSPMSGNYNEQFF. CDR3 DNA: TGTGCCAGTAGTCCGATGAGCGGAAACTACAATGAGCAGTTCTTC. Combining the CDR3 with reference TRBV19 and TRBJ2-1 gives the whole variable domain DGGITQSPKYLFRKEGQNVTLSCEQNLNHDAMYWYRQDPGQGLRLIYYSQIVNDFQKGDIAEGYSVSREKKESFPLTVTSAQKNPTAFYLCASSPMSGNYNEQFFGPGTRLTVL.

Points on this clonotype: Since a much larger clone is just one base distant, this may be a read error. J is TRBJ2-3 and V is TRBV10-3, with TRBD2 matching over 9 bases. The V segment lost 0 bases and the J segment 4 bases; nucleotides outside the gene matches: 8. CDR1 is ENHRY, CDR2 SYGVKD, per germline. CDR3 length equals 17 residues. CDR3 nucleotide sequence: TGTGCCATCAGTGAGTCGTCTAGCGGGAATGCCCCAGATACGCAGTATTTT. It translates to CAISESSSGNAPDTQYF.

The chain employs TRBV12-3 or TRBV12-4 and TRBJ1-1, with TRBD1 matching over 9 bases. The length of the CDR3 is 16 residues. After removal of 6 bases from V and 1 base from J, the junction contained 9 bases not matched to a gene. The CDR3 DNA is TGTGCCAGCAGGGAACAGGGGGCGGTTGGGAACACTGAAGCTTTCTTT. Translating it yields CASREQGAVGNTEAFF.

As concerns this clonotype: One junction end does not reproduce the germline sequence, and a read error may be involved. The chain links TRBV7-9 to TRBJ1-1, with D unclear. CDR3 length: 12 residues. The germline V gene has CDR1 SEHNR and CDR2 FQNEAQ (reference sequence). The CDR3 nucleotides read TGTGCCAGCAGCGTAGCGGGAACTGAAGCTTTCTTT. It translates to CASSVAGTEAFF.

Written as DNA, the CDR3 is TGTGCCAGCAGCCAGCCACTAGCGGGAGTAGGTTATGACGACAATGAGCAGTACTTC. Its translation is CASSQPLAGVGYDDNEQYF. The J gene is TRBJ2-1, the V gene TRBV14; TRBD2 matches at 11 bases. The J call could be wrong; TRBJ2-7 is a better fit for the DNA end. The germline V gene has CDR1 SGHDN and CDR2 FVKESK. The CDR3 sequence is 19 residues long.

This clonotype appeared a few times. The CDR3 spells CSASYPGLAGLAKNIQYF. Written as DNA, the CDR3 is TGCAGTGCTAGCTATCCGGGACTAGCGGGCTTAGCCAAAAACATTCAGTACTTC. The rearrangement joins TRBV20-1 to TRBJ2-4, with 12 bases aligning to TRBD2. V lost 3 bases to trimming and J lost 0 bases; unmatched junction nucleotides: 9. This CDR3 is built from 18 residues. In germline, CDR1 is DFQATT, CDR2 SNEGSKA (reference sequence).

The chain employs TRBV2 and TRBJ1-1; D unresolved. CDR3 length: 12 amino acids. Germline V gives CDR1 SNHLY, CDR2 FYNNEI. V was trimmed by 3 bases and J by 5 bases, leaving 7 bases between them. CDR3 DNA: TGTGCCAGCAGTGAGGGAGGGACTGAAGCTTTCTTT. As protein: CASSEGGTEAFF. Supplemented by reference TRBV2 and TRBJ1-1, the full variable domain reads EPEVTQTPSHQVTQMGQEVILRCVPISNHLYFYWYRQILGQKVEFLVSFYNNEISEKSEIFDDQFSVERPDGSNFTLKIRSTKLEDSAMYFCASSEGGTEAFFGQGTRLTVV.

This chain uses TRBV5-1 with TRBJ1-1; D uncertain. CDR1 is SGHRS, CDR2 YFSETQ, per germline. The CDR3 has 14 amino acids. V dropped 1 base and J dropped 7 bases, with 14 bases sitting between them. This chain's CDR3 is CASSLQAGLGEAFF. The CDR3 DNA reads TGCGCCAGCAGCTTGCAGGCCGGCCTAGGTGAAGCTTTCTTT.

This clonotype was counted only a few times. The chain combines TRBV12-3 or TRBV12-4 with TRBJ2-1; 10 positions agree with TRBD2. The trim removed 3 bases at V and 9 bases at J, leaving 5 bases unmatched. The CDR3 extends over 14 amino acids. This CDR3 reads CASSFSGRPGEQFF. CDR3 nucleotide sequence: TGTGCCAGCAGTTTTAGCGGGAGGCCAGGTGAGCAGTTCTTC.

In its sample, this clonotype was seen many times. J is TRBJ2-7 and V is TRBV4-3, with 11 bases that match TRBD2. V was clipped by 1 base and J by 6 bases; unmatched bases: 5. This CDR3 spans 15 amino acids. Per germline, CDR1 LGHNA and CDR2 YSLEER. For the CDR3, the DNA is TGCGCCAGCAGCCAAGTACTAGCGGGAGATGTCGAGCAGTACTTC. Translation gives CASSQVLAGDVEQYF.

V gene TRBV20-1 combines with J gene TRBJ2-4; TRBD2 matches 7 bases. Unmatched junction bases numbered 16, after V lost 2 bases and J lost 9 bases. CDR1 and CDR2 from the germline V gene are DFQATT and SNEGSKA (reference sequence). This CDR3 has 16 residues. For the CDR3, the DNA is TGCAGTGCTAGAACCGCCGCCGAGACTAGCATCCCCATTCAGTACTTC. This codes for CSARTAAETSIPIQYF.

This clonotype has a handful of counts. V is TRBV27 and J is TRBJ2-7, with 9 bases that match TRBD2. Germline trimming cut 6 bases from V and 4 bases from J; bases unmatched to any gene: 7. The length of the CDR3 is 14 residues. Germline V lookup: CDR1 MNHEY, CDR2 SMNVEV (reference sequence). Here the CDR3 DNA reads TGTGCCAGCAGAATAGCGGGAGTGGTATACGAGCAGTACTTC. It specifies CASRIAGVVYEQYF.

The chain uses TRBV12-3 or TRBV12-4 and TRBJ2-3, with a tentative D call TRBD2 (6 bases). V lost 8 bases to trimming and J lost 0 bases, with 12 bases between them. The CDR3 has 14 residues. This chain's CDR3 is CASEPGTSTDTQYF. The DNA of the CDR3 is TGTGCCAGCGAACCAGGGACTAGCACAGATACGCAGTATTTT.

A few counts support this clonotype. The chain couples TRBV20-1 to TRBJ2-5; perhaps TRBD2 as D (6 bases). TRBJ2-7 explains the end of the DNA better; the J call may be wrong. The CDR3 has 15 amino acids. From germline, CDR1 is DFQATT and CDR2 SNEGSKA (reference sequence). The chain's CDR3 is CSARDSGRYDYEQYF. CDR3 bases: TGCAGTGCTAGAGATAGCGGACGGTACGACTACGAGCAGTACTTC.

This clonotype was recorded a few times. The chain has TRBV20-1 and TRBJ2-5, with 9 bases aligning to TRBD2. The CDR3 runs 16 residues. Trimming cost V 6 bases and J 2 bases; bases outside gene matches: 13. Germline V lookup: CDR1 DFQATT, CDR2 SNEGSKA (reference sequence). Here the CDR3 DNA reads TGCAGTGCGAGGATTAGAGCGGGAGGCCTACAAGAGACCCAGTACTTC. Translating gives CSARIRAGGLQETQYF.

DNA of the CDR3: TGTGCCAGCAGCCGGGTCAGGGGGGAGACCCAGTACTTC. This codes for CASSRVRGETQYF. This chain joins TRBV7-9 and TRBJ2-5, with 7 bases that match TRBD1. This CDR3 contains 13 residues. Trimming at V came to 5 bases and at J to 5 bases, leaving 5 bases not matched to a gene. Looked up from germline, CDR1 is SEHNR and CDR2 is FQNEAQ (reference sequence).

This clonotype was found a few times. The V and J genes are TRBV27 and TRBJ2-1; no firm D call. CDR3 length: 16 residues. The V end lost 5 bases, the J end lost 0 bases, and 14 bases lay between the germline ends. Germline V gives CDR1 MNHEY, CDR2 SMNVEV (reference sequence). The CDR3 region is CASSRFLGYSYNEQFF. CDR3 DNA: TGTGCCAGCAGTCGCTTCCTAGGATACTCCTACAATGAGCAGTTCTTC.

The gene calls are TRBV10-3 and TRBJ2-3, with 7 bases aligning to TRBD1. V shed 10 bases and J 1 base; nucleotides not matched to a gene: 11. Germline CDR1 is ENHRY and CDR2 is SYGVKD. The CDR3 runs 15 residues. Written as DNA, the CDR3 is TGTGCCAGTACAGGGGCAGGAGGTCGCACAGATACGCAGTATTTT. Translation: CASTGAGGRTDTQYF.

This clonotype was found many times. This chain uses TRBV20-1 with TRBJ2-1; the D gene could be TRBD1 or TRBD2 (5 bases each). Germline loops: CDR1 DFQATT, CDR2 SNEGSKA (reference sequence). This CDR3 spans 10 amino acids. V was cut by 3 bases and J by 10 bases, with 7 bases left in between. The CDR3 sequence is CSASWGEQFF. DNA for the CDR3: TGCAGTGCTAGTTGGGGGGAGCAGTTCTTC.

This clonotype has at least ten counts. This chain links TRBV7-2 with TRBJ1-2, with D uncertain. Trimming removed 2 bases at V and 4 bases at J, with 11 bases between. The CDR3 spans 14 residues. CDR1 SGHTA and CDR2 FQGNSA come from the germline V gene. CDR3 sequence reads: CASSLLGFGYGYTF. As DNA, the CDR3 is TGTGCCAGCAGCTTATTGGGATTCGGCTATGGCTACACCTTC.

The chain is built from TRBV10-2 and TRBJ2-7, with 11 bases matching TRBD2. V was pared by 3 bases and J by 2 bases, with 12 bases of the junction left unmatched. The germline V gene encodes CDR1 WSHSY and CDR2 SAAADI. CDR3 length: 18 residues. The CDR3 DNA reads TGCGCCAGCAGTGAAGGACCGGGACTAGCGGATTTAACCTACGAGCAGTACTTC. Translating gives CASSEGPGLADLTYEQYF.

This chain joins TRBV29-1 and TRBJ1-2; no definite D call. CDR3 size: 12 residues. Per the germline V gene, CDR1 is SQVTM and CDR2 is ANQGSEA. V dropped 4 bases and J dropped 2 bases, with 8 bases sitting between them. The CDR3 DNA sequence: TGCAGCGTTGGGCAGAGGAACTATGGCTACACCTTC. The encoded protein is CSVGQRNYGYTF.